This entry lists 3 T cell receptor beta chains sequenced from one sample in a study of shared clonotypes between healthy human individuals. Naive CD8 cells lacked CD45RO and underwent positive selection for CCR7, leaving out terminally differentiated effector memory CD45RA+ cells. Clones were sequenced by immunoSEQ multiplex PCR, and TCRdb holds only the in-frame ones, with some missing. This sample has about 2.1 million clones; around 93% occur once, and the top ten carry about 1.6%. Sequencing input: naive CD8+ T cells from PBMCs. These receptor sequences come from a man aged 18 to 35 in good health. Some clones in this sample may be carry-over from other donors' samples.

This chain uses TRBV28 with TRBJ2-1; no firm D call. Germline CDR1 MDHEN, CDR2 SYDVKM. The ends were cut back, 1 base at V and 4 bases at J, with 8 bases in the middle. The CDR3 loop spans 14 amino acids. CDR3 amino acids: CASSLSPIYNEQFF. CDR3 coding DNA: TGTGCCAGCAGTTTATCGCCGATATACAATGAGCAGTTCTTC.

The chain is built from TRBV27 and TRBJ1-1, with D perhaps TRBD1 (5 bases). The germline CDR1 and CDR2 sequences are MNHEY and SMNVEV (reference sequence). This CDR3 has 15 residues. The germline V and J ends were trimmed by 6 bases and 7 bases, with 21 bases remaining between them. The CDR3 bases are TGTGCCAGCAGCCCTACTACTGGGGGAAGGGGTGAAGCTTTCTTT. Its protein product is CASSPTTGGRGEAFF.

This clone has a single count. This sequence joins TRBV20-1 and TRBJ2-1; D not resolved. CDR3 length equals 11 residues. Trimming shortened V by 1 base and J by 6 bases, and 4 bases separated the two germline ends. Per germline, CDR1 DFQATT and CDR2 SNEGSKA (reference sequence). The CDR3 DNA reads as TGCAGTGCTAGAGTTGCCAATGAGCAGTTCTTC. Amino acids: CSARVANEQFF.